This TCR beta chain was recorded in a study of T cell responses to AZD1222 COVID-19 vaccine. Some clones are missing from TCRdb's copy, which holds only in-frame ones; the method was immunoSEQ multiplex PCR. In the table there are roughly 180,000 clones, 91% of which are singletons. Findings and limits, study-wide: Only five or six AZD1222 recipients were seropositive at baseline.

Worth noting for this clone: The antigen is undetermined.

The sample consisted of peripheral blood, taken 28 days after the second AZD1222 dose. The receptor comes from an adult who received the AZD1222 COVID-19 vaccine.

CDR3 in amino acids: CASSARVYRGETEAFF. The CDR3 DNA is TGTGCCAGCAGCGCCCGGGTATATAGGGGAGAGACTGAAGCTTTCTTT. The V and J genes are TRBV14 and TRBJ1-1, with TRBD1 as a possible D gene (5 bases). Trimming cost V 5 bases and J 5 bases, with 21 bases left between them. CDR3 length equals 16 residues. The germline V gene encodes CDR1 SGHDN and CDR2 FVKESK.